This T cell receptor (beta chain) was observed in a study of OX40 agonist ivuxolimab in advanced cancers. Broader study findings: In CD8+ T cells, expanded clones were on average more numerous than in CD4+. Some nonresponders also had low normalized T-cell clonal expansion.

Here immunoSEQ multiplex PCR was the method, and the copy in TCRdb shows in-frame clones only, minus some. The sample yields 82,000 or so clones, roughly 92% seen once. The CDR3 is made up of 14 amino acids. In the case of this clone: Its specificity is unknown.

This TCR was sampled from an adult with an advanced solid tumor such as melanoma, head and neck, liver or kidney cancer. The material was CD4+ or CD8+ T cells sorted from blood, obtained in a trial of the OX40 agonist ivuxolimab. This chain joins TRBV21-1 and TRBJ2-3; the DNA was not used to check the table's D call, TRBD2. TRBV21-1 represents a pseudogene. CDR3 DNA sequence: TGTGCCAGCAGCATCGGGAGCGCCCTTGATACGCAGTATTTT. This encodes CASSIGSALDTQYF.